Included here is one T cell receptor (beta chain) sequence, with context. As yet, its antigen is unknown. For sorted subsets, about 200 ng DNA per replicate equaled approximately 32,000 T cell genomes. TCRdb keeps only in-frame clones here, not all; method: immunoSEQ multiplex PCR. The table lists some 580,000 clones, 97% of them singletons. This sample was taken from a study of shared clonotypes between healthy human individuals. Background on the study: Donor ages ranged 18 to 49 years: a couple of women, a few men. The study's findings and limits: Naive subsets tended to show greater estimated richness than memory subsets. Several donors held about 5% of naive CD4 clonotypes in common.

V lost 0 bases and J lost 0, with 9 bases in between. This CDR3 has 16 residues. This clonotype was obtained from a woman aged 30 to 39 in good health. This chain connects TRBV23-1 to TRBJ1-5; D gene uncertain. TRBV23-1 is recorded as an ORF, its role being uncertain. Source material: naive CD4+ T cells sorted from blood. Subset: CD45RA+ positively selected. DNA of the CDR3: TGCGCCAGCAGTCAATCAGGAGAGTATAGCAATCAGCCCCAGCATTTT. It codes for CASSQSGEYSNQPQHF.